This T cell receptor (beta chain) was retrieved from a study of blood T cell repertoires in COVID-19. As for the study in general: COVID-19 samples, acute and convalescent, were from the United States, Italy and Spain. PBMCs, B-cell-depleted T cells, or T cells provided the cDNA or gDNA that made up the material.

This CDR3 region has 16 residues. V gave up 6 bases and J gave up 0 bases, with 15 bases separating them. Germline V gene sequence: CDR1 SEHNR, CDR2 FQNEAQ (reference sequence). Original processing notes: Counts of nucleated cells, estimated from reference gene primer amplification, were obtained. TCRdb's copy holds only in-frame clones and misses some; the assay was immunoSEQ multiplex PCR. Clone size and V and J calls were adopted from that table, with D and trimming inferred from the DNA. The sample has about 260,000 clones, 85% seen once. The chain recombines TRBV7-9 with TRBJ2-1; tentative D call: TRBD2 (5 bases). The receptor was derived from a human donor in a cohort sampled during active COVID-19. Sequenced input: peripheral blood. The CDR3 protein is CASSPWEWSSYNEQFF. The CDR3 DNA reads TGTGCCAGCAGTCCATGGGAGTGGAGCTCCTACAATGAGCAGTTCTTC.